The next 15 T cell receptor beta chains were all read from a single sample in a study of blood T cell repertoires in COVID-19 (dated by TCRdb to between 2020 and 2021). The library was prepared using the immunoSEQ multiplex PCR assay. TCRdb's version of the immuneACCESS table is confined to in-frame rearrangements and falls short of the full clone set. An unresolved V gene accounts for under half of the shortfall where checked; the remainder is of unknown origin. This sample holds about 240,000 clones; about 88% were observed only once. Together, the top ten hold around 9.6% of the sample. Sequences were obtained from peripheral blood. The receptors come from a woman aged 45-65 years with COVID-19, enrolled during active disease.

The chain combines TRBV18 with TRBJ1-3, with a weak D call TRBD1 (6 bases). The CDR3 is 16 amino acids. From germline, CDR1 is KGHSH and CDR2 LQKENI. Trimming took off 5 bases at V and 1 base at J, with 15 bases between the two ends. DNA for the CDR3: TGTGCCAGCTCAGAAGGAGCAGGGGCATCTGGAAACACCATATATTTT. Amino acids: CASSEGAGASGNTIYF.

This clone was recorded a few times. V is TRBV11-2 and J is TRBJ2-5; tentatively, D is TRBD1 (6 bases). The V end was cut by 4 bases, the J end by 5 bases, with 14 bases between. The CDR3 length is 14 residues. Germline V lookup: CDR1 SGHAT, CDR2 FQNNGV. The CDR3 coding sequence is TGTGCCAGCAGCTCCCCAGGGGTTTGGGAGACCCAGTACTTC. Its translation is CASSSPGVWETQYF.

This chain joins TRBV11-2 and TRBJ2-6; TRBD1 aligns across 8 bases. The CDR3 length is 14 residues. V lost 7 bases, J lost 2 bases, and 1 base stayed unmatched. Looked up from germline, CDR1 is SGHAT and CDR2 is FQNNGV. The CDR3 spells CASTGGAGANVLTF. For the CDR3, the DNA is TGTGCCAGCACAGGGGGCGCTGGGGCCAACGTCCTGACTTTC.

The CDR3 region is CAISADRSYGYTF. Here the CDR3 DNA reads TGTGCCATCAGTGCTGACAGGTCGTATGGCTACACCTTC. This chain uses TRBV10-3 with TRBJ1-2; D is perhaps TRBD1 (6 bases). Looked up from germline, CDR1 is ENHRY and CDR2 is SYGVKD. Trimming cost V 4 bases and J 5 bases, with 11 bases left between them. This CDR3 has 13 amino acids.

The V and J genes are TRBV28 and TRBJ1-6, with TRBD1 identical over 9 bases. Germline loops: CDR1 MDHEN, CDR2 SYDVKM. The CDR3 extends over 18 amino acids. V shed 3 bases, J shed 7 bases, and the junction held 13 bases outside the gene matches. CDR3: CASSFDRTGDFGNSPLHF. The CDR3 bases are TGTGCCAGCAGTTTTGACCGGACAGGGGACTTCGGCAATTCACCCCTCCACTTT.

The V call is TRBV5-1, the J call TRBJ2-1, with 15 bases matching TRBD2. The V gene end was trimmed by 4 bases and the J gene end by 2 bases; junction bases not matched to a gene: 7. The V gene's germline CDR1 is SGHRS and CDR2 YFSETQ. This CDR3 spans 18 amino acids. In nucleotides, the CDR3 is TGCGCCAGCAGCACCGGACTAGCGGGGGGGGCTGCCTACAATGAGCAGTTCTTC. The encoded protein is CASSTGLAGGAAYNEQFF.

This clone was counted once. The chain employs TRBV11-2 and TRBJ1-2, with D possibly TRBD1 on 5 matching bases. Trimming shortened V by 5 bases and J by 8 bases, and 30 bases separated the two germline ends. CDR1 is SGHAT, CDR2 FQNNGV, per germline. The CDR3 runs to 18 residues. The CDR3 spells CASSPRIMTVTHPTGYTF. Written as DNA, the CDR3 is TGTGCCAGCAGCCCCCGGATCATGACAGTTACCCACCCCACCGGCTACACCTTC.

The chain uses TRBV6-1 and TRBJ1-3, with no clear D. Germline V gene sequence: CDR1 MNHNS, CDR2 SASEGT. V lost 2 bases, J lost 2 bases, and 16 bases lay in between. This CDR3 comprises 17 residues. The CDR3 loop reads CASSEIPIPTTGNTIYF. As DNA, the CDR3 is TGTGCCAGCAGTGAAATCCCCATACCCACAACTGGAAACACCATATATTTT.

J is TRBJ1-2 and V is TRBV25-1; possible D gene TRBD1, 5 bases. Germline V gene data show CDR1 as MGHDK and CDR2 as SYGVNS. This CDR3 comprises 14 residues. Trimming pared 6 bases from V and 7 bases from J, leaving 18 bases between. DNA for the CDR3: TGTGCCAGCAGCCCCCTAGGAGGGGTTGGTGGCTACACCTTC. Its translation: CASSPLGGVGGYTF.

This clone was observed a single time. This chain links TRBV7-9 with TRBJ1-2; TRBD1 matches 7 bases. The ends lost 5 bases at V and 2 bases at J; junction bases unmatched: 8. Germline V gene sequence: CDR1 SEHNR, CDR2 FQNEAQ (reference sequence). CDR3 size: 15 residues. CDR3: CASSPTGQNNYGYTF. Written as DNA, the CDR3 is TGTGCCAGCAGCCCAACGGGACAGAACAACTATGGCTACACCTTC.

The chain carries TRBV19 and TRBJ1-2; D is unclear. CDR1 is LNHDA, CDR2 SQIVND, per germline (reference sequence). V was pared by 1 base and J by 4 bases, with 7 bases between. CDR3 size: 13 residues. The CDR3 bases are TGTGCCAGTAGTATAGCCGGGATCTATGGCTACACCTTC. It is translated as CASSIAGIYGYTF.

The chain recombines TRBV11-2 with TRBJ1-1; D gene uncertain. This CDR3 has 16 amino acids. Deletions cut 2 bases from V and 0 bases from J, with 13 bases between. Germline V CDR1 and CDR2: SGHAT, FQNNGV. The CDR3 spells CASSLTIRGLNTEAFF. The DNA of the CDR3 is TGTGCCAGCAGCTTAACGATCCGCGGGTTGAACACTGAAGCTTTCTTT.

A note on this clone: Other DNA sequences in the same sample also yield this CDR3. The V gene is TRBV7-3, the J gene TRBJ2-3; the match to TRBD1 covers 8 bases. V gave up 5 bases and J gave up 6 bases; unmatched junction bases: 4. This CDR3 is 13 amino acids long. Looked up from germline, CDR1 is SGHTA and CDR2 is FQGTGA. CDR3 in amino acids: CASSPQGADTQYF. DNA of the CDR3: TGTGCCAGCAGCCCCCAGGGGGCGGATACGCAGTATTTT.

The chain links TRBV12-5 to TRBJ2-7; 10 nucleotides line up with TRBD1. This CDR3 contains 18 residues. V gave up 2 bases and J gave up 2 bases; unmatched junction bases: 12. Looked up from germline, CDR1 is LGHNT and CDR2 is FRNRAP. CDR3 protein: CASGLQRSRGTGAYEQYF. The CDR3 bases are TGTGCTAGTGGTTTGCAGAGGAGTCGCGGGACAGGGGCCTACGAGCAGTACTTC.

The V call is TRBV24-1, the J call TRBJ2-7; D is possibly TRBD1 (5 bases). With 8 bases removed from V and 6 bases from J, the gap between germline ends came to 22 bases. Germline V gene sequence: CDR1 KGHDR, CDR2 SFDVKD. This CDR3 is 15 amino acids long. CDR3 coding DNA: TGTGCCACCACCGACAAACAGGTTAATCCGGGCGAGCAGTACGTC. This gives the protein CATTDKQVNPGEQYV.